The T cell receptor beta chain under discussion was sequenced for a study of CD8+ T cells in alopecia areata. Turning to the study itself: Once tofacitinib had been taken for 6 to 18 months, 6 months off drug followed.

Reverse transcription of extracted RNA yielded cDNA, which provided the sequencing template. Clones were sequenced by immunoSEQ multiplex PCR, and TCRdb holds only the in-frame ones, with some missing. The data hold 150,000 to 200,000 clones, with less than 70% observed a single time. The germline V and J ends were trimmed by 6 bases and 6 bases, with 14 bases remaining between them. The CDR3 loop spans 12 amino acids. Per the germline V gene, CDR1 is GTSNPN and CDR2 is SVGIG (reference sequence). Treatment described: oral pan-JAK inhibitor, 5-10 mg twice daily. The clonotype originates from a human donor with alopecia areata. The rearrangement links TRBV30 to TRBJ1-2; D is perhaps TRBD1 (6 bases). The material was CD4+ T cells sorted from blood, obtained around week 47, from a patient treated with tofacitinib. Written as DNA, the CDR3 is TGTGCCTGCCCCGAGGGGGAAGATGGCTACACCTTC. This translates into CACPEGEDGYTF.